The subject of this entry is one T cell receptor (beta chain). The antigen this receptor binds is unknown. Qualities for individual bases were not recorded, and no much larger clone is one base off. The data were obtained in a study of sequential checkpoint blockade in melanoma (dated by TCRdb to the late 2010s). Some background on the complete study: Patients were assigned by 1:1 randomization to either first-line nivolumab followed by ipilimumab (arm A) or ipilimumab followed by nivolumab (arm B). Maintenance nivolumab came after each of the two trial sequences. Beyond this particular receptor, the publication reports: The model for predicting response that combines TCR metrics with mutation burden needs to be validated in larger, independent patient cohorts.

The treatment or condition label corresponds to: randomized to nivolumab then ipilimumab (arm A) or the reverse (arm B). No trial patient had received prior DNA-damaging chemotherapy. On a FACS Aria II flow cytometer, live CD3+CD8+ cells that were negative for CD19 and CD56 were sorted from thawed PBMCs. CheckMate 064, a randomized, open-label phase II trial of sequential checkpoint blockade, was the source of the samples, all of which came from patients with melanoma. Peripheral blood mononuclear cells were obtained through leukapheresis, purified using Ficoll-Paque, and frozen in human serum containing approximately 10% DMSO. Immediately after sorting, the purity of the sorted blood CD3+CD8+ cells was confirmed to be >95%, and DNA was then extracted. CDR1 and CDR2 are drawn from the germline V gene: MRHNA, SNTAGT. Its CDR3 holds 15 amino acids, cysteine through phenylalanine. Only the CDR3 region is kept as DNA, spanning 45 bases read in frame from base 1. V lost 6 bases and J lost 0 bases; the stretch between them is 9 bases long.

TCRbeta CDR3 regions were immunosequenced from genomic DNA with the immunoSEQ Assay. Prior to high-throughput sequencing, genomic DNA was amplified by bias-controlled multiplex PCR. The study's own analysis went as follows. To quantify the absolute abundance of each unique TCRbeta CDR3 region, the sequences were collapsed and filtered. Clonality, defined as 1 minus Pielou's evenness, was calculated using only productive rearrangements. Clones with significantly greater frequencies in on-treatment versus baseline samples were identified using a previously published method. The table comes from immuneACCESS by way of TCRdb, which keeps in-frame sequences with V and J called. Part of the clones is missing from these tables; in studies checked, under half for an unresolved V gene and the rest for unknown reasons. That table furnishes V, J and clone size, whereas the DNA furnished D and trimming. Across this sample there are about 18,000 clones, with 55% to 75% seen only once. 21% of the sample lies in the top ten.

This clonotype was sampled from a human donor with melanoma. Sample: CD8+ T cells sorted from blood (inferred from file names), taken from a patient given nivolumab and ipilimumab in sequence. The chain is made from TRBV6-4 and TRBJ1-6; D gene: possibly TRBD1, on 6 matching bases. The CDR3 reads CASRGDISYNSPLHF. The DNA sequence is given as TGTGCCAGCAGGGGGGACATCTCCTATAATTCACCCCTCCACTTT.